The 19 T cell receptor beta chains below all came from one sample that was sequenced in a study of CD8 T cells in ankylosing spondylitis. From the 5' RACE reads, TCRdb called clonotypes with MiXCR, one entry per CDR3 protein. Among 100,000 to 150,000 distinct CDR3 sequences listed, approximately 9.9% were seen once. Sequences were obtained from blood, either unsorted or a sorted T cell fraction (not recorded which). The receptor source for this set is a male donor with ankylosing spondylitis or in good health (not recorded which).

This chain connects TRBV18 to TRBJ2-7, with 9 nucleotides matching TRBD2. The germline gives CDR1 KGHSH, CDR2 LQKENI. The CDR3 totals 15 residues. V trimming: 3 bases; J trimming: 3 bases; junction bases outside the gene matches: 6. CDR3 in DNA: TGTGCCAGCTCACCCCCGGGACTAGCCAACTACGAGCAGTACTTC. This gives the protein CASSPPGLANYEQYF.

This clonotype has at least ten counts. The chain combines TRBV16 with TRBJ2-7; maybe TRBD2 (5 bases). This CDR3 contains 14 residues. The V gene lost 5 bases and the J gene lost 5 bases, with 16 bases spanning the gap. Germline loops: CDR1 KGHSY, CDR2 FQNENV. CDR3 protein: CASSIIGLGDEQYF. CDR3 DNA: TGTGCCAGCAGCATCATCGGACTGGGCGACGAGCAGTACTTC.

This clonotype was found many times. This CDR3 reads CASSFPNQETQYF. CDR3 nucleotide sequence: TGTGCCAGCAGCTTTCCCAACCAAGAGACCCAGTACTTC. The V and J genes are TRBV7-9 and TRBJ2-5, with unresolved D. Per germline, CDR1 SEHNR and CDR2 FQNEAQ (reference sequence). V was pared by 3 bases and J by 0 bases, with 5 bases between. This CDR3 contains 13 residues.

The table lists this clonotype with many counts. V gene TRBV10-3 combines with J gene TRBJ2-7; TRBD2 aligns across 13 bases. J was trimmed by 4 bases and V by 5 bases; bases with no gene match: 5. The CDR3 length is 15 residues. CDR1 ENHRY and CDR2 SYGVKD come from the germline V gene. CDR3 sequence reads: CAISPGTSGAYEQYF. The CDR3 region has the DNA TGTGCCATCAGTCCCGGGACTAGCGGGGCTTACGAGCAGTACTTC.

This clonotype was observed many times. The chain links TRBV5-1 to TRBJ2-2, with 8 bases fitting TRBD2. V lost 2 bases, J lost 7 bases, and 10 bases stayed unmatched. The CDR3 has 16 residues. Per germline, CDR1 SGHRS and CDR2 YFSETQ. This CDR3 is CASSLTAGVGGGELFF. The CDR3 DNA follows: TGCGCCAGCAGCTTAACAGCGGGAGTCGGTGGCGGGGAGCTGTTTTTT.

This clonotype was observed many times. The rearrangement links TRBV29-1 to TRBJ2-5; D ambiguous. Germline CDR1 reads SQVTM; CDR2 reads ANQGSEA. This CDR3 spans 12 amino acids. V was clipped by 4 bases and J by 5 bases, with 11 bases between them. In DNA, the CDR3 is TGCAGCGTTGTGCCAGTCGATGAGACCCAGTACTTC. Its protein is CSVVPVDETQYF.

This clonotype was seen a handful of times. The chain employs TRBV29-1 and TRBJ2-7; 9 bases are a match to TRBD1. This CDR3 is 14 amino acids long. J lost 7 bases, V lost 8 bases, and 15 bases had no gene match. In germline, CDR1 is SQVTM, CDR2 ANQGSEA. In DNA form, the CDR3 reads TGCAGCACGCTGGGACAGGGAGGGTTTGGAGAGCAGTACTTC. Amino acids: CSTLGQGGFGEQYF.

The chain joins TRBV4-2 to TRBJ2-3; D is ambiguous. Germline CDR1 and CDR2: LGHNA and YNFKEQ. This CDR3 region has 16 residues. With 4 bases removed from V and 3 bases from J, the gap between germline ends came to 17 bases. In DNA form, the CDR3 reads TGTGCCAGCAGCCGCCTCGACTTTCGAGTGACAGATACGCAGTATTTT. It is translated as CASSRLDFRVTDTQYF.

This clonotype was found many times. V usage is TRBV4-3 and J usage is TRBJ1-4; D gene ambiguous. CDR3 length: 14 amino acids. The V end lost 4 bases, the J end lost 5 bases, and 11 bases lay between the germline ends. Germline CDR1 and CDR2: LGHNA and YSLEER. This CDR3 reads CASSPAEVNEKLFF. The CDR3 DNA sequence: TGCGCCAGCAGCCCGGCAGAAGTCAATGAAAAACTGTTTTTT.

This clonotype was counted a few times. The chain is built from TRBV4-3 and TRBJ2-1; D might be TRBD1 (6 bases). Looked up from germline, CDR1 is LGHNA and CDR2 is YSLEER. V was shortened by 1 base and J by 0 bases, with 13 bases between the two germline ends. The CDR3 extends over 17 amino acids. The CDR3 nucleotides are TGCGCCAGCAGCCAAGGCAACACAGGGAGCTCCTACAATGAGCAGTTCTTC. It codes for CASSQGNTGSSYNEQFF.

This clonotype was observed many times. The genes are TRBV7-9 and TRBJ1-2, with D maybe TRBD1 (5 bases). V lost 5 bases and J lost 6, with 13 bases in between. Germline V gives CDR1 SEHNR, CDR2 FQNEAQ (reference sequence). The CDR3 has 13 residues. In DNA form, the CDR3 reads TGTGCCAGCAGCGTTAAGTTAGGGGATGGCTACACCTTC. As protein: CASSVKLGDGYTF.

The V call is TRBV5-1, the J call TRBJ2-5; no reliable D call. The V and J ends lost 2 bases and 2 bases respectively, with 10 bases between them. The germline V gene encodes CDR1 SGHRS and CDR2 YFSETQ. The CDR3 is made up of 14 amino acids. DNA for the CDR3: TGCGCCAGCAGCTTATTGGGGAAACAAGAGACCCAGTACTTC. It is translated as CASSLLGKQETQYF.

This clonotype has a handful of counts. The J gene is TRBJ2-6, the V gene TRBV12-3 or TRBV12-4; TRBD2 aligns across 8 bases. The V and J ends lost 4 bases and 0 bases, in that order; junction bases with no gene match: 14. This CDR3 spans 20 amino acids. CDR3 sequence (DNA): TGTGCCAGCAGTTCAACCCGAGGACTAGCCACTTACTCTGGGGCCAACGTCCTGACTTTC. This encodes CASSSTRGLATYSGANVLTF.

The chain is built from TRBV20-1 and TRBJ2-3; 7 bases align to TRBD2. Germline CDR1 and CDR2: DFQATT and SNEGSKA (reference sequence). V was clipped by 5 bases and J by 2 bases; unmatched bases: 4. The CDR3 has 13 residues. CDR3 DNA: TGCAGTGCTCCGGCGGGAGTCACAGATACGCAGTATTTT. This sequence encodes CSAPAGVTDTQYF.

This clonotype was counted ten times or more. This sequence joins TRBV20-1 and TRBJ2-2; TRBD1 is a possible D gene (6 bases). CDR3 length equals 15 residues. Germline V gene data show CDR1 as DFQATT and CDR2 as SNEGSKA (reference sequence). The ends were cut back, 0 bases at V and 3 bases at J, with 11 bases in the middle. This CDR3 is CSARDRWGHTGELFF. CDR3 coding DNA: TGCAGTGCTAGAGATAGGTGGGGGCACACCGGGGAGCTGTTTTTT.

This clonotype was detected only a few times. V gene TRBV20-1 combines with J gene TRBJ2-3, with unresolved D. The germline gives CDR1 DFQATT, CDR2 SNEGSKA (reference sequence). The V gene lost 5 bases and the J gene lost 6 bases, with 15 bases spanning the gap. The CDR3 extends over 13 amino acids. DNA for the CDR3: TGCAGTGCTCCCTATTCCGCACGCGATACGCAGTATTTT. It codes for CSAPYSARDTQYF.

Many counts were recorded for this clonotype. The chain recombines TRBV5-1 with TRBJ2-2; the match to TRBD2 covers 16 bases. CDR3 size: 20 residues. V was pared by 4 bases and J by 0 bases, with 9 bases of the junction left unmatched. Germline assignment: CDR1 SGHRS and CDR2 YFSETQ. As DNA, the CDR3 is TGCGCCAGCAGCAAACACGCCGGGACTAGCGGGAGGGCGAACACCGGGGAGCTGTTTTTT. This translates into CASSKHAGTSGRANTGELFF.

For this clonotype: With a much larger clone just one base away, this may be a read error. The chain links TRBV6-5 to TRBJ2-5; D unclear. Germline assignment: CDR1 MNHEY and CDR2 SVGAGI. V shed 0 bases and J shed 0 bases, with 11 bases lying between them. This CDR3 is built from 16 residues. The DNA of the CDR3 is TGTGCCAGCAGTTACTCGAGGAGAAAGTACCAAGAGACCCAGTACTTC. Amino acids: CASSYSRRKYQETQYF.

This clonotype has at least ten counts. The chain joins TRBV20-1 to TRBJ2-4; D may be TRBD1 or TRBD2 (5 bases each). The ends were cut back, 3 bases at V and 8 bases at J, with 11 bases in the middle. Germline values: CDR1 DFQATT, CDR2 SNEGSKA (reference sequence). The CDR3 has 12 amino acids. The CDR3 spells CSARGVFDIQYF. CDR3 coding DNA: TGCAGTGCTAGGGGGGTGTTTGACATTCAGTACTTC.